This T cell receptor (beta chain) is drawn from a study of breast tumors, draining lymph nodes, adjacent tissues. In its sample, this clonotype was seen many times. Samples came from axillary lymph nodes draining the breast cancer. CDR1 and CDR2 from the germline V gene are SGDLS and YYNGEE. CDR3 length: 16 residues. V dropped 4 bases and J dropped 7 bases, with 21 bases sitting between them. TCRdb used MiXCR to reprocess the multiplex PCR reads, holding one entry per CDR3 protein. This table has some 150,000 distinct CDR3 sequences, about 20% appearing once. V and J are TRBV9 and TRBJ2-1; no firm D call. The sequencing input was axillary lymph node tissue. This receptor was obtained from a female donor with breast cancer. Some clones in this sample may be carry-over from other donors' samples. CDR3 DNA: TGTGCCAGCAGCCCCCGCCCCGCCCTAGGTTTGAATGAGCAGTTCTTC. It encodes CASSPRPALGLNEQFF.